This TCR beta chain comes out of a study of immune characterization of retroperitoneal liposarcoma. Germline V gene sequence: CDR1 SGHAT, CDR2 FQNNGV. The CDR3 runs to 16 residues. V gave up 5 bases and J gave up 0 bases, with 14 bases separating them. TCRdb re-called the PCR reads through MiXCR, storing one row per CDR3 protein. Among roughly 20,000 distinct CDR3 sequences, 37% were seen once, and the ten largest hold roughly 7.4%. Concerning this clonotype itself: A much larger clone lies a single base off, so this may be a read error.

Sequencing input: blood. The rearrangement links TRBV11-2 to TRBJ2-1, with D hard to call. The TCR was taken from a male donor with retroperitoneal liposarcoma. The CDR3 DNA follows: TGTGCCAGCAGCCCCTTCCCACTGGGCTCCTACAATGAGCAGTTCTTC. This sequence encodes CASSPFPLGSYNEQFF.